This T cell receptor (beta chain) stems from a study of beta chain features in type 1 diabetes. The investigators reverse transcribed all of the isolated RNA, so they sequenced expressed TCRB transcripts. Sequenced by immunoSEQ multiplex PCR; TCRdb stores in-frame clones only, minus some. The table records about 290,000 clones, around 7.8% of them present only once. Broader study findings: Across patients, naive, central memory and Treg TCRB repertoires exhibited apparently greater similarity than was observed across healthy donors. HLA influence on TCRB rearrangement stayed unresolved here.

The CDR3 consists of 17 residues. Deletions cut 4 bases from V and 0 bases from J, with 16 bases between. Looked up from germline, CDR1 is SGHDN and CDR2 is FVKESK. This clone was seen ten or more times. The target antigen is unknown. The genes are TRBV14 and TRBJ2-1, with a tentative D call TRBD2 (7 bases). Source material: central memory CD4+ T cells from blood. The receptor was isolated from a woman aged 18-29 years in good health. The CDR3 nucleotides are TGTGCCAGCAGCCGGGAGGGGGGGCCGAGCTCCTACAATGAGCAGTTCTTC. Amino acid sequence: CASSREGGPSSYNEQFF.